This TCR beta chain was sequenced in a study of CD8+ T cells in alopecia areata. Study context: A regimen of oral tofacitinib, 5 to 10 mg twice daily, was given to treated patients. Tofacitinib administration persisted for 6 to 18 months, succeeded by 6 months off drug. Study-wide points: TCR sharing was clearer in mice than between patients, perhaps partly owing to patient HLA diversity. Normal skin contains resident alphabeta T cells, and these are also sequenced in scalp samples.

About this clone: Its antigen is not known.

RNA was isolated and reverse transcribed to cDNA, the sequencing template. Only in-frame clones appear in the TCRdb table, and some are missing; sequencing was by immunoSEQ multiplex PCR. The sample records under 15,000 clones, 60% being singletons. The study team obtained lesional scalp punch biopsies and peripheral blood from alopecia areata patients. Germline CDR1 and CDR2: LGHNA and YSLEER. V lost 2 bases and J lost 5; bases outside the gene matches: 2. The CDR3 has 15 residues. This chain connects TRBV4-3 to TRBJ2-2; 10 bases match TRBD1. The sequenced material came from skin. This sequence originates from a human donor with alopecia areata. CDR3 amino acids: CASSQRQGATGELFF. CDR3 nucleotide sequence: TGCGCCAGCAGCCAACGACAGGGGGCGACCGGGGAGCTGTTTTTT.